Each of the 10 T cell receptor beta chains below was sequenced from the same sample in a study of beta chain features in type 1 diabetes. Study-wide findings and caveats: Type 1 diabetes patients showed a moderate but significant shortening of TCRB CDR3s in all four CD4+ subsets.

cDNA synthesis used the whole RNA isolate, giving expressed TCRB sequences. Using immunoSEQ multiplex PCR, the repertoire was profiled, and TCRdb retains in-frame clones only, with some absent. The sample contains some 350,000 clones, roughly 14% of which appear only once. For these TCRs, the target antigens are not known. Sequencing was carried out using naive CD4+ T cells from blood. Every receptor here comes from a woman younger than 30 with type 1 diabetes.

J is TRBJ2-7 and V is TRBV18, with 8 bases that match TRBD2. V shed 3 bases, J shed 0 bases, and the junction held 4 bases outside the gene matches. This CDR3 region has 15 residues. The germline V gene has CDR1 KGHSH and CDR2 LQKENI. CDR3 sequence reads: CASSPVAGTSYEQYV. The CDR3 DNA reads as TGTGCCAGCTCACCGGTAGCGGGGACCTCCTACGAGCAGTACGTC.

This clone showed up just a few times. This chain joins TRBV27 and TRBJ2-2; 10 bases fit TRBD2. This CDR3 comprises 15 residues. Looked up from germline, CDR1 is MNHEY and CDR2 is SMNVEV (reference sequence). V gave up 3 bases and J gave up 9 bases; unmatched junction bases: 7. This CDR3 is CASSLLPSGSRELFF. CDR3 nucleotide sequence: TGTGCCAGCAGTTTGTTACCTAGCGGGAGTCGGGAGCTGTTTTTT.

This clone has only a few counts. V gene TRBV5-1 combines with J gene TRBJ2-7; 7 bases align to TRBD2. V lost 4 bases, J lost 5 bases, and 12 bases stayed unmatched. This CDR3 region has 15 residues. Germline V gene data show CDR1 as SGHRS and CDR2 as YFSETQ. CDR3 residues: CASSLLGLDQNEQYF. Written as DNA, the CDR3 is TGCGCCAGCAGCCTGTTAGGACTAGATCAGAACGAGCAGTACTTC.

This clone was picked up a small number of times. In nucleotides, the CDR3 is TGCGCCAGCAGTGACCCTAGCACAGATACGCAGTATTTT. Protein sequence: CASSDPSTDTQYF. V is TRBV10-2 and J is TRBJ2-3; D unresolved. V was clipped by 3 bases and J by 0 bases, with 4 bases between them. Germline values: CDR1 WSHSY, CDR2 SAAADI. This CDR3 comprises 13 residues.

This clone was picked up a small number of times. The chain couples TRBV11-3 to TRBJ2-1; possibly TRBD2 for D (6 bases). The CDR3 runs to 14 residues. Trimming left V 3 bases short and J 3 bases short, with 9 bases between. CDR1 is SGHNT, CDR2 YENEEA, per germline. CDR3: CASSLEGDYNEQFF. The CDR3 DNA is TGTGCCAGCAGCTTGGAGGGAGACTACAATGAGCAGTTCTTC.

This clone was counted between two and nine times. The chain couples TRBV5-4 to TRBJ2-5; 10 bases match TRBD1. The CDR3 extends over 15 amino acids. V shed 4 bases and J 4 bases; nucleotides not matched to a gene: 7. The germline V gene encodes CDR1 SGHNT and CDR2 YYREEE (reference sequence). This CDR3 is CASSPGTGAGETQYF. The CDR3 DNA reads TGTGCCAGCAGCCCCGGGACAGGGGCGGGAGAGACCCAGTACTTC.

This clone was observed a few times. The chain has TRBV6-1 and TRBJ2-3; 16 bases agree with TRBD2. Losses at the gene ends were 2 bases for V and 6 bases for J; bases not matched to a gene: 8. Looked up from germline, CDR1 is MNHNS and CDR2 is SASEGT. This CDR3 has 18 amino acids. As DNA, the CDR3 is TGTGCCAGCAGTGAACCGGGACTAGCGGGAGGGCCAAGGGATACGCAGTATTTT. The encoded protein is CASSEPGLAGGPRDTQYF.

The chain uses TRBV4-2 and TRBJ1-2; D gene ambiguous. CDR3 length: 15 amino acids. From germline, CDR1 is LGHNA and CDR2 YNFKEQ. Trimming removed 0 bases from V and 5 bases from J, with 13 bases in between. CDR3 sequence: CASSQEGRSGYGYTF. CDR3 sequence (DNA): TGTGCCAGCAGCCAAGAGGGCAGGTCGGGGTATGGCTACACCTTC.

The chain is built from TRBV7-9 and TRBJ2-3; D might be TRBD2 (7 bases). V lost 4 bases and J lost 1, with 12 bases in between. The CDR3 contains 15 residues. Germline V gene data show CDR1 as SEHNR and CDR2 as FQNEAQ (reference sequence). CDR3 amino acids: CASSSEGGGTDTQYF. CDR3 in DNA: TGTGCCAGCAGCTCCGAAGGGGGGGGCACAGATACGCAGTATTTT.

The CDR3 loop is CATNGQYNQPQHF. As DNA, the CDR3 is TGTGCCACCAACGGACAGTACAATCAGCCCCAGCATTTT. The rearrangement links TRBV10-3 to TRBJ1-5; possibly TRBD1 for D (6 bases). V was cut by 10 bases and J by 3 bases, with 13 bases left in between. This CDR3 comprises 13 residues. CDR1 is ENHRY and CDR2 is SYGVKD in the germline V gene.